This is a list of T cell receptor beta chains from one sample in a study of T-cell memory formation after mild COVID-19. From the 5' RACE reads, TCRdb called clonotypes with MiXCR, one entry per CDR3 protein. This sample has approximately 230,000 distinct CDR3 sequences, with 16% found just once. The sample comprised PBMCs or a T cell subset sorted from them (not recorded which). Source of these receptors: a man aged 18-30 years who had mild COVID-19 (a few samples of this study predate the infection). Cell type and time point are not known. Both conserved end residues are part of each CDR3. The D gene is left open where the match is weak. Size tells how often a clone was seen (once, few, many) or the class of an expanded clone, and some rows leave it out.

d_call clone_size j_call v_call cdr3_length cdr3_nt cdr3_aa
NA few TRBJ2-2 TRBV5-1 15 TGCGCCAGCAATCCCGCCCCGGGGGCGTCCGGGGAGCTGTTTTTT CASNPAPGASGELFF
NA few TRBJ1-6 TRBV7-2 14 TGTGCCAGCAGCGTGGGACTTGACAATTCACCCCTCCACTTT CASSVGLDNSPLHF
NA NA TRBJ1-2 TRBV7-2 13 TGTGCCAGCAGCTCCCCAGGGATCTATGGCTACACCTTC CASSSPGIYGYTF
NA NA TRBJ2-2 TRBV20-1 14 TGCAGTGCTCTCCGGGGGCCCGTTTCCGGGGAGCTGTTTTTT CSALRGPVSGELFF
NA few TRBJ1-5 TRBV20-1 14 TGCAGTGCTAGGACAGGCCTAGTGGGGCAGCCCCAGCATTTT CSARTGLVGQPQHF
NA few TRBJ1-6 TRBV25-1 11 TGTGCCAGCAGTGGTAGTTCACCCCTCCACTTT CASSGSSPLHF
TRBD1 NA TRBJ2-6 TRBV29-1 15 TGCAGCGTGTCTACAGGGGCCACTGGGGCCAACGTCCTGACTTTC CSVSTGATGANVLTF
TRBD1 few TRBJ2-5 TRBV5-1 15 TGCGCCAGCAGCCGCCCCGACAGGGGCCAAGAGACCCAGTACTTC CASSRPDRGQETQYF
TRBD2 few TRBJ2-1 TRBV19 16 TGTGCCAGTAGTACTCTAGCGGGGAGCTCCTACAATGAGCAGTTCTTC CASSTLAGSSYNEQFF
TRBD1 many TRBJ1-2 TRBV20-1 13 TGCAGTGCTACGGGGACAGGGGCCTATGGCTACACCTTC CSATGTGAYGYTF
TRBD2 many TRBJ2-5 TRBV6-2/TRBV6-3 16 TGTGCCAGCAGCACCTATAGCGGGGGGGACAAAGAGACCCAGTACTTC CASSTYSGGDKETQYF
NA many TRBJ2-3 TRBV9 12 TGTGCCAGCAGCGTGGGAAGGGACACGCAGTATTTT CASSVGRDTQYF
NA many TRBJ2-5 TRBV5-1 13 TGCGCCAGCAGCTTGGGCTCAGAAGAGACCCAGTACTTC CASSLGSEETQYF
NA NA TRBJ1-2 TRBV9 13 TGTGCCAGCAGCGTAGAGCGGAAGGGTGGCTACACCTTC CASSVERKGGYTF
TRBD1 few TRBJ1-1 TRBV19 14 TGTGCCAGTAGCACACAGGGGACTTACACTGAAGCTTTCTTT CASSTQGTYTEAFF
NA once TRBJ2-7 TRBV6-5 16 TGTGCCAGCAGTTACGGCAGGGGGACTGGGAAATACGAGCAGTACTTC CASSYGRGTGKYEQYF
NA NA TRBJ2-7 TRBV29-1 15 TGCAGCGTTGTAGAAATACCGGGCCCTATCTACGAGCAGTACTTC CSVVEIPGPIYEQYF
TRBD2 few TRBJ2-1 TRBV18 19 TGTGCCAGCTCACCAATTAGACTAGCGGGACAGAGCTCCTACAATGAGCAGTTCTTC CASSPIRLAGQSSYNEQFF
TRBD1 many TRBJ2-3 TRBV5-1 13 TGCGCCAGCAGCCCTAGGGACAGCGATACGCAGTATTTT CASSPRDSDTQYF
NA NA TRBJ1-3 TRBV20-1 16 TGCAGTGCTAGAGATGCGAGGGCAGGCTCTGGAAACACCATATATTTT CSARDARAGSGNTIYF
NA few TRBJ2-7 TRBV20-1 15 TGCAGTGCTAGTGAATTTATTGACAGCTCCTACGAGCAGTACTTC CSASEFIDSSYEQYF
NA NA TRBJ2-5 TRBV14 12 TGTGCCAGCAGCCAACCTGACAGCTCCCAGTACTTC CASSQPDSSQYF
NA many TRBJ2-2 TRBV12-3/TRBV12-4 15 TGTGCCAGCAGTTTACAGGGGAGTCAGACCGGGGAGCTGTTTTTT CASSLQGSQTGELFF
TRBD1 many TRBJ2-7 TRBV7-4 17 TGTGCCAGCAGCCAACGGGACAGGGTATGCAAAAGCTACGAGCAGTACTTC CASSQRDRVCKSYEQYF
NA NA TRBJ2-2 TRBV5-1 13 TGCGCCAGCAGCCAGGACAGCACCGGGGAGCTGTTTTTT CASSQDSTGELFF
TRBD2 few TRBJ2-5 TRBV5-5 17 TGTGCCAGCAGCTTACTACGACTAGCGGACAACCAAGAGACCCAGTACTTC CASSLLRLADNQETQYF
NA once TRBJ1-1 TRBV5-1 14 TGCGCCAGCAGCGTTAAAATGTCAGGGGCTGAAGCTTTCTTT CASSVKMSGAEAFF
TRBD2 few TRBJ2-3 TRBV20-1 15 TGCAGTGCTAGAGCCCCGGGGGGGCCGGGAGATACGCAGTATTTT CSARAPGGPGDTQYF
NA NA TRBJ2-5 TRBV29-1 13 TGCAGCGTTGAAGTAACGGGGCCGGAGACCCAGTACTTC CSVEVTGPETQYF
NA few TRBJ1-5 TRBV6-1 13 TGTGCCAGCAGTGAAGCCCTGGTTCGACCCCAGCATTTT CASSEALVRPQHF
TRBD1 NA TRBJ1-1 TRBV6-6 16 TGTGCCAGCAGTCCCCCTCGACAGGGGGCGGGCACTGAAGCTTTCTTT CASSPPRQGAGTEAFF
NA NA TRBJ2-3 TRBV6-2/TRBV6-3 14 TGTGCCAGCAGAACCGTTCCCGGCTCAGATACGCAGTATTTT CASRTVPGSDTQYF
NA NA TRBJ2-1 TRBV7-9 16 TGTGCCAGCAGCTCCCCTAGCGCAACCGGATCAAATGAGCAGTTCTTC CASSSPSATGSNEQFF
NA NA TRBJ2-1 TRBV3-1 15 TGTGCCAGCAGCTACCACAGGGATCTGGACAATGAGCAGTTCTTC CASSYHRDLDNEQFF
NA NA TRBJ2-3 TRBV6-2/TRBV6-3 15 TGTGCCAGCAGTTACTCTCGGCAGGGCAGAGATACGCAGTATTTT CASSYSRQGRDTQYF
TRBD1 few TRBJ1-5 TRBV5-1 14 TGCGCCAGCAACGGGGGACAGGGGAATCAGCCCCAGCATTTT CASNGGQGNQPQHF
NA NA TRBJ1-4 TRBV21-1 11 TGTGCCAGCAGCAAAGATGAAAAACTGTTTTTT CASSKDEKLFF
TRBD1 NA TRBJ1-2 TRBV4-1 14 TGCGCCAGCAGCCGAGACAGGGAAGGCTATGGCTACACCTTC CASSRDREGYGYTF
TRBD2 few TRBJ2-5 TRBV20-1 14 TGCAGTGCTAGAGATATGGGGGGGCAAGAGACCCAGTACTTC CSARDMGGQETQYF